The next 21 T cell receptor beta chains were all read from a single sample in a study of beta chain features in type 1 diabetes. Expressed TCRB transcripts were sequenced because the entire RNA isolate underwent reverse transcription. Method: immunoSEQ multiplex PCR; TCRdb's copy keeps in-frame clones and lacks some. The table shows 450,000 or so clones, with approximately 10% occurring only once. Sequenced input: naive CD4+ T cells from blood. Source of these receptors: a woman aged 18-29 years in good health.

The chain carries TRBV30 and TRBJ2-1, with 8 bases lining up with TRBD2. The CDR3 sequence is 14 residues long. CDR1 GTSNPN and CDR2 SVGIG come from the germline V gene (reference sequence). V dropped 4 bases and J dropped 3; count of bases not matched to a gene: 5. The CDR3 nucleotides read TGTGCCTGGACTACTAGCGGACACTACAATGAGCAGTTCTTC. This encodes CAWTTSGHYNEQFF.

The rearrangement links TRBV28 to TRBJ1-4; 7 bases are shared with TRBD1. CDR1 MDHEN and CDR2 SYDVKM come from the germline V gene. CDR3 size: 14 residues. The V segment lost 6 bases and the J segment 8 bases; nucleotides outside the gene matches: 9. DNA for the CDR3: TGTGCCAGCAGCCTAGGGGGCGGCCACGAAAAACTGTTTTTT. This translates into CASSLGGGHEKLFF.

The chain is built from TRBV29-1 and TRBJ2-3, with 10 bases aligning to TRBD1. The CDR3 extends over 14 amino acids. The V gene end was trimmed by 6 bases and the J gene end by 9 bases; junction bases not matched to a gene: 12. Germline V lookup: CDR1 SQVTM, CDR2 ANQGSEA. The CDR3 loop is CSVVDRGRIVTQYF. In nucleotides, the CDR3 is TGCAGCGTCGTTGACAGGGGGCGTATAGTGACGCAGTATTTT.

This clone came up a few times. The rearrangement joins TRBV28 to TRBJ1-2, with D hard to call. Germline CDR1 and CDR2: MDHEN and SYDVKM. The length of the CDR3 is 13 residues. Trimming removed 6 bases at V and 4 bases at J, with 12 bases between. CDR3 region: CASRGPPFYGYTF. The CDR3 DNA is TGTGCCAGCAGGGGCCCCCCCTTCTATGGCTACACCTTC.

This clone was observed once. Here the CDR3 DNA reads TGTGCCAGCACCTGGGGCCTCTATGGCTACACCTTC. As protein: CASTWGLYGYTF. The chain employs TRBV2 and TRBJ1-2; D is possibly TRBD1 (5 bases). The CDR3 has 12 amino acids. The germline gives CDR1 SNHLY, CDR2 FYNNEI. The V end lost 7 bases, the J end lost 4 bases, and 10 bases lay between the germline ends.

This clone has just a few counts. This chain links TRBV29-1 with TRBJ2-5, with TRBD1 matching 11 bases. The CDR3 consists of 12 residues. CDR1 and CDR2 (germline): SQVTM, ANQGSEA. With 7 bases clipped from V and 4 bases from J, the junction kept 2 bases outside the gene matches. CDR3 in amino acids: CSAGTGGETQYF. The CDR3 coding sequence is TGCAGCGCCGGGACAGGGGGAGAGACCCAGTACTTC. Variable domain in full (rest from reference TRBV29-1 and TRBJ2-5): SAVISQKPSRDICQRGTSLTIQCQVDSQVTMMFWYRQQPGQSLTLIATANQGSEATYESGFVIDKFPISRPNLTFSTLTVSNMSPEDSSIYLCSAGTGGETQYFGPGTRLLVL.

This chain joins TRBV5-1 and TRBJ2-3, with TRBD1 as a possible D gene (5 bases). The V and J ends lost 0 bases and 2 bases respectively, with 13 bases between them. The CDR3 runs 16 residues. Germline V gene data show CDR1 as SGHRS and CDR2 as YFSETQ. The DNA for the CDR3 is TGCGCCAGCAGCTTGGTGGGGCACACTGACACAGATACGCAGTATTTT. The encoded protein is CASSLVGHTDTDTQYF.

The gene calls are TRBV19 and TRBJ2-2; 9 bases fit TRBD1. V was pared by 4 bases and J by 6 bases, with 6 bases of the junction left unmatched. The CDR3 runs to 15 residues. CDR1 and CDR2 (germline): LNHDA, SQIVND (reference sequence). CDR3 region: CASSTGTGFAGELFF. As DNA, the CDR3 is TGTGCCAGTAGTACCGGGACAGGGTTCGCCGGGGAGCTGTTTTTT.

This clone was counted between two and nine times. V and J are TRBV4-3 and TRBJ2-7, with D possibly TRBD2 on 6 matching bases. The CDR3 has 15 residues. Germline CDR1 is LGHNA and CDR2 is YSLEER. V was cut by 1 base and J by 5 bases, with 15 bases left in between. The CDR3 protein is CASSQVGGHYNEQYF. The CDR3 DNA follows: TGCGCCAGCAGCCAAGTGGGAGGACATTACAACGAGCAGTACTTC.

V is TRBV7-2 and J is TRBJ2-7; TRBD2 matches at 12 bases. Germline CDR1 is SGHTA and CDR2 is FQGNSA. The CDR3 has 16 amino acids. Trimming cost V 5 bases and J 6 bases; bases outside gene matches: 11. Written as DNA, the CDR3 is TGTGCCAGCAGCACCCCGCCCGGACTAGCGGGAACCGAGCAGTACTTC. It specifies CASSTPPGLAGTEQYF. The full variable domain, completed using reference TRBV7-2 and TRBJ2-7, is GAGVSQSPSNKVTEKGKDVELRCDPISGHTALYWYRQSLGQGLEFLIYFQGNSAPDKSGLPSDRFSAERTGGSVSTLTIQRTQQEDSAVYLCASSTPPGLAGTEQYFGPGTRLTVT.

In this sample, this clone turned up a few times. The CDR3 DNA sequence: TGTGCCAGCTCACCACTTCCGGACAGAATTACCACAGATACGCAGTATTTT. Its translation: CASSPLPDRITTDTQYF. The chain uses TRBV18 and TRBJ2-3; D is perhaps TRBD1 (6 bases). This CDR3 spans 17 amino acids. Looked up from germline, CDR1 is KGHSH and CDR2 is LQKENI. Trimming shortened V by 1 base and J by 2 bases, and 16 bases separated the two germline ends.

There are a few counts of this clone. The chain has TRBV5-1 and TRBJ2-3; the D call may be TRBD1 or TRBD2 (5 bases each). The V gene's germline CDR1 is SGHRS and CDR2 YFSETQ. Trimming took 4 bases from V and 3 from J, leaving 9 bases between them. The CDR3 is 13 amino acids. The CDR3, as DNA: TGCGCCAGCAGCACGGGACCGACAGATACGCAGTATTTT. It is translated as CASSTGPTDTQYF.

This chain connects TRBV29-1 to TRBJ2-1; D remains ambiguous. Germline V gene sequence: CDR1 SQVTM, CDR2 ANQGSEA. Between the trimmed V and J ends, which lost 3 bases and 2 bases, there was a span of 5 bases. The CDR3 covers 12 residues. The CDR3 nucleotides are TGCAGCGTTGATGCTACCTACAATGAGCAGTTCTTC. This gives the protein CSVDATYNEQFF.

The chain has TRBV10-3 and TRBJ2-7, with D perhaps given as TRBD1 or TRBD2 (6 bases each). V was clipped by 4 bases and J by 5 bases, with 12 bases between them. This CDR3 comprises 13 residues. The germline V gene has CDR1 ENHRY and CDR2 SYGVKD. The CDR3 DNA reads TGTGCCATCAGTGCATCAGGGGAGGACGAGCAGTACGTC. It is translated as CAISASGEDEQYV.

The rearrangement links TRBV27 to TRBJ2-6; D is uncertain. Trimming took off 7 bases at V and 2 bases at J, with 6 bases between the two ends. Germline V lookup: CDR1 MNHEY, CDR2 SMNVEV (reference sequence). The CDR3 is made up of 13 amino acids. In nucleotides, the CDR3 is TGTGCCAGCACCGTGCCTGGGGCCAACGTCCTGACTTTC. It encodes CASTVPGANVLTF.

The chain is built from TRBV28 and TRBJ2-7; 8 bases line up with TRBD1. Germline CDR1 is MDHEN and CDR2 is SYDVKM. CDR3 size: 13 residues. Trimming cost V 3 bases and J 9 bases; bases outside gene matches: 7. The CDR3 region is CASSLPGQVPQYV. The CDR3, as DNA: TGTGCCAGCAGTTTGCCGGGACAGGTCCCGCAGTACGTC.

The gene calls are TRBV2 and TRBJ2-4; D is undetermined. V was clipped by 4 bases and J by 5 bases, with 6 bases between them. The germline V gene has CDR1 SNHLY and CDR2 FYNNEI. This CDR3 spans 12 amino acids. The CDR3 loop is CASSGTQNIQYF. CDR3 DNA sequence: TGTGCCAGCAGTGGAACTCAAAACATTCAGTACTTC.

This chain uses TRBV9 with TRBJ1-2; unclear D gene. Germline V gives CDR1 SGDLS, CDR2 YYNGEE. Trimming took 0 bases from V and 7 from J, leaving 10 bases between them. The CDR3 sequence is 13 residues long. CDR3 in amino acids: CASSVDVSSGYTF. Written as DNA, the CDR3 is TGTGCCAGCAGCGTAGACGTATCCAGTGGCTACACCTTC.

The sample holds a few counts of this clone. The chain links TRBV5-6 to TRBJ1-2; D is unclear. Trimming took 1 base from V and 8 from J, leaving 15 bases between them. Germline assignment: CDR1 SGHDT and CDR2 YYEEEE. This CDR3 contains 14 residues. This chain's CDR3 is CASSLRANVLGYTF. In DNA, the CDR3 is TGTGCCAGCAGCTTGAGAGCGAACGTCCTAGGCTACACCTTC.

This clone was seen a few times. The V gene is TRBV28, the J gene TRBJ1-6; tentatively, D is TRBD1 (5 bases). V lost 4 bases and J 15 bases, leaving 19 bases between the germline ends. Germline V gene data show CDR1 as MDHEN and CDR2 as SYDVKM. This CDR3 has 14 residues. The CDR3 loop reads CASSYGHEIGLLHF. The CDR3 DNA sequence: TGTGCCAGCAGTTATGGACACGAGATTGGACTCCTCCACTTT.

This clone was detected a few times. The chain carries TRBV11-2 and TRBJ2-1, with D hard to call. Germline-derived CDR1 and CDR2 are SGHAT and FQNNGV. The V and J ends lost 5 bases and 10 bases respectively, with 9 bases between them. The CDR3 is 11 residues long. The CDR3, as DNA: TGTGCCAGCAGCGCCGGTAGCGAGCAGTTCTTC. It encodes CASSAGSEQFF. The complete variable domain, with remaining parts taken from reference TRBV11-2 and TRBJ2-1, reads EAGVAQSPRYKIIEKRQSVAFWCNPISGHATLYWYQQILGQGPKLLIQFQNNGVVDDSQLPKDRFSAERLKGVDSTLKIQPAKLEDSAVYLCASSAGSEQFFGPGTRLTVL.